These 8 T cell receptor beta chains came from one sample sequenced in a study of blood T cells in healthy people across ages. A J-beta primer mix and a sample-barcoded 5' primer were used in a second PCR of roughly 6 to 11 cycles. MiXCR, applied by TCRdb to the 5' RACE reads, yields one record per CDR3 protein. The table has roughly 500,000 distinct CDR3 sequences, less than 25% seen once; the top ten hold roughly 9%. The sample was also linked to a second study, of T cells of mothers and their children.

Sample: blood. All receptors derive from a boy between 10 and 17 years old in good health.

Notes on this clonotype: A much larger clone lies a single base off, so this may be a read error. This rearrangement joins TRBV20-1 to TRBJ2-3; D is unresolved. The length of the CDR3 is 14 residues. CDR1 and CDR2 from the germline V gene are DFQATT and SNEGSKA (reference sequence). The germline V and J ends were trimmed by 5 bases and 3 bases, with 15 bases remaining between them. The CDR3 nucleotides read TGCAGTGCTCCCGAGCGTTCGAGAACAGATACGCAGTATTTT. Encoded protein: CSAPERSRTDTQYF.

This clonotype showed up just a few times. The chain carries TRBV19 and TRBJ1-1, with unresolved D. Deletions cut 7 bases from V and 3 bases from J, with 18 bases between. The CDR3 loop spans 15 amino acids. Germline V CDR1 and CDR2: LNHDA, SQIVND (reference sequence). DNA of the CDR3: TGTGCCAGTATTGACGCGAGAGAAAGAGACACTGAAGCTTTCTTT. Residues: CASIDARERDTEAFF. The entire variable domain, with the rest obtained from reference TRBV19 and TRBJ1-1, is as follows: DGGITQSPKYLFRKEGQNVTLSCEQNLNHDAMYWYRQDPGQGLRLIYYSQIVNDFQKGDIAEGYSVSREKKESFPLTVTSAQKNPTAFYLCASIDARERDTEAFFGQGTRLTVV.

The chain recombines TRBV4-3 with TRBJ2-7; TRBD1 agrees at 9 bases. Germline V CDR1 and CDR2: LGHNA, YSLEER. Trimming cost V 1 base and J 3 bases; bases outside gene matches: 7. CDR3 length: 16 amino acids. The CDR3 region has the DNA TGCGCCAGCAGCCAAGGGACAGGGGCGGCTCTCTACGAGCAGTACTTC. This gives the protein CASSQGTGAALYEQYF.

The V call is TRBV10-3, the J call TRBJ2-1; D tentatively fits TRBD1 or TRBD2 (5 bases each). The CDR3 has 15 amino acids. Germline CDR1 reads ENHRY; CDR2 reads SYGVKD. V was clipped by 3 bases and J by 8 bases, with 17 bases between them. CDR3 region: CAISDLGEGNYEQFF. The CDR3 bases are TGTGCCATCAGTGATCTGGGGGAAGGGAACTATGAGCAGTTCTTC.

This clonotype was seen more than once but under ten times. The chain links TRBV6-1 to TRBJ2-7; TRBD1 is a possible D gene (6 bases). This CDR3 has 13 amino acids. Trimming removed 5 bases at V and 5 bases at J, with 13 bases between. Per germline, CDR1 MNHNS and CDR2 SASEGT. The CDR3 DNA reads TGTGCCAGCAGTCACAGGGATTTCGACGAGCAGTACTTC. As protein: CASSHRDFDEQYF.

This clonotype was detected ten times or more. This chain uses TRBV29-1 with TRBJ2-1; 14 positions agree with TRBD2. The CDR3 spans 18 residues. V lost 4 bases to trimming and J lost 7 bases; unmatched junction nucleotides: 15. Germline loops: CDR1 SQVTM, CDR2 ANQGSEA. CDR3 region: CSVGGLDGTSGSSNEQFF. In DNA form, the CDR3 reads TGCAGCGTTGGCGGATTGGACGGGACTAGCGGGAGTTCAAATGAGCAGTTCTTC.

This clonotype was detected a few times. Germline is not matched at one junction end, which may reflect a read error. This chain uses TRBV19 with TRBJ1-2, with a weak D call TRBD1 (6 bases). Looked up from germline, CDR1 is LNHDA and CDR2 is SQIVND (reference sequence). The CDR3 is 14 amino acids. CDR3 protein: CASSIQGRQSGYTF. DNA for the CDR3: TGTGCCAGCAGTATCCAGGGGCGCCAGAGTGGCTACACCTTC.

This clonotype came up a few times. The CDR3 nucleotides are TGTGCCAGCAGTCGACAGGGGGTTGTGAACACTGAAGCTTTCTTT. It specifies CASSRQGVVNTEAFF. The chain has TRBV28 and TRBJ1-1, with TRBD1 identical over 9 bases. Trimming at V came to 5 bases and at J to 0 bases, leaving 4 bases not matched to a gene. Germline V gives CDR1 MDHEN, CDR2 SYDVKM. This CDR3 is built from 15 residues.